This TCR beta chain is from a study of early T cells in non-severe SARS-CoV-2 infection. Whole-study context: RNA in bulk from unsorted whole blood was sequenced, and chains were unpaired.

Germline CDR1 reads SNHLY; CDR2 reads FYNNEI. V gave up 0 bases and J gave up 11 bases, with 10 bases separating them. This CDR3 is built from 12 residues. TCRdb analysed the 5' RACE reads with MiXCR anew, one entry per CDR3 protein. The data contain about 94,000 distinct CDR3 sequences, under 15% of them singletons. The receptor was isolated from an adult who was a healthcare worker with PCR-confirmed SARS-CoV-2 infection or an uninfected control (not recorded which). The chain uses TRBV2 and TRBJ1-1; TRBD1 is a possible D gene (5 bases). What was sequenced was whole blood. The chain's CDR3 is CASSEAGTTAFF. Here the CDR3 DNA reads TGTGCCAGCAGTGAAGCGGGGACCACGGCTTTCTTT.